The 15 T cell receptor beta chains below come from one sample, sequenced in a study of blood T cell repertoires in COVID-19. Data came from immunoSEQ multiplex PCR; TCRdb stores just in-frame clones and leaves some out. The sample consists of about 230,000 clones, roughly 80% of them appearing once. Specimen: peripheral blood. The receptors shown here come from a woman of 80 years or more with acute or convalescent COVID-19.

This sequence joins TRBV12-3 or TRBV12-4 and TRBJ1-4, with D possibly TRBD1 on 5 matching bases. The CDR3 has 12 residues. The V end lost 1 base, the J end lost 17 bases, and 14 bases lay between the germline ends. CDR3 DNA: TGTGCCAGCAGTTTAGTTGGTCCAGGGCTATTTTTT. It is translated as CASSLVGPGLFF.

The chain links TRBV19 to TRBJ2-3; D possibly corresponds to TRBD2 (5 bases). Per the germline V gene, CDR1 is LNHDA and CDR2 is SQIVND (reference sequence). The V gene lost 6 bases and the J gene lost 5 bases, with 12 bases spanning the gap. This CDR3 has 13 residues. CDR3 coding DNA: TGTGCCAGTAGATATAACCGGGAAGATACGCAGTATTTT. Translated: CASRYNREDTQYF.

V and J are TRBV9 and TRBJ1-1; a possible D gene is TRBD1 (5 bases). Germline V gives CDR1 SGDLS, CDR2 YYNGEE. The CDR3 spans 13 residues. V dropped 4 bases and J dropped 0 bases, with 7 bases sitting between them. CDR3 in DNA: TGTGCCAGCAGCCCGGACATGAACACTGAAGCTTTCTTT. It yields the protein CASSPDMNTEAFF. Full variable domain (outside the CDR3, taken from reference TRBV9 and TRBJ1-1): DSGVTQTPKHLITATGQRVTLRCSPRSGDLSVYWYQQSLDQGLQFLIQYYNGEERAKGNILERFSAQQFPDLHSELNLSSLELGDSALYFCASSPDMNTEAFFGQGTRLTVV.

The genes are TRBV27 and TRBJ1-2, with 10 bases fitting TRBD1. Trimming at V came to 2 bases and at J to 4 bases, leaving 7 bases not matched to a gene. Germline CDR1 and CDR2: MNHEY and SMNVEV (reference sequence). The CDR3 totals 16 residues. CDR3 region: CASSLRQGALAYGYTF. In nucleotides, the CDR3 is TGTGCCAGCAGTTTACGACAGGGGGCGTTAGCCTATGGCTACACCTTC.

This rearrangement joins TRBV5-1 to TRBJ2-1; tentatively, D is TRBD2 (5 bases). Germline V gives CDR1 SGHRS, CDR2 YFSETQ. Trimming removed 2 bases at V and 2 bases at J, with 11 bases between. The CDR3 consists of 15 residues. CDR3 sequence: CASSLGGFTYNEQFF. In DNA, the CDR3 is TGCGCCAGCAGCTTAGGCGGGTTCACCTACAATGAGCAGTTCTTC.

The CDR3 coding sequence is TGTGCCAGTAGGTGGTCCGCGACAGGGGATGGGGCCGGGGAGCTGTTTTTT. Protein sequence: CASRWSATGDGAGELFF. The genes are TRBV19 and TRBJ2-2, with 8 nucleotides matching TRBD1. The CDR3 loop spans 17 amino acids. In germline, CDR1 is LNHDA, CDR2 SQIVND (reference sequence). After removal of 6 bases from V and 6 bases from J, the junction contained 15 bases not matched to a gene. Filled out from reference TRBV19 and TRBJ2-2, the complete variable domain reads DGGITQSPKYLFRKEGQNVTLSCEQNLNHDAMYWYRQDPGQGLRLIYYSQIVNDFQKGDIAEGYSVSREKKESFPLTVTSAQKNPTAFYLCASRWSATGDGAGELFFGEGSRLTVL.

The V and J genes are TRBV19 and TRBJ1-3, with D unresolved. Trimming pared 0 bases from V and 0 bases from J, leaving 6 bases between. The germline gives CDR1 LNHDA, CDR2 SQIVND (reference sequence). CDR3 size: 15 residues. The CDR3 nucleotides read TGTGCCAGTAGTATAGATTGGAGCTCTGGAAACACCATATATTTT. Amino acid sequence: CASSIDWSSGNTIYF. Looking up the rest from reference TRBV19 and TRBJ1-3 gives the full variable domain: DGGITQSPKYLFRKEGQNVTLSCEQNLNHDAMYWYRQDPGQGLRLIYYSQIVNDFQKGDIAEGYSVSREKKESFPLTVTSAQKNPTAFYLCASSIDWSSGNTIYFGEGSWLTVV.

CDR3: CASSIQGRTEAFF. CDR3 bases: TGTGCCAGCAGTATACAGGGGCGCACTGAAGCTTTCTTT. This chain links TRBV2 with TRBJ1-1, with 7 positions matching TRBD1. Unmatched junction bases numbered 4, after V lost 5 bases and J lost 4 bases. Germline V gives CDR1 SNHLY, CDR2 FYNNEI. The CDR3 extends over 13 amino acids.

The chain is built from TRBV7-2 and TRBJ2-5; 8 nucleotides agree with TRBD2. This CDR3 spans 16 amino acids. Germline V gene sequence: CDR1 SGHTA, CDR2 FQGNSA. V trimming: 1 base; J trimming: 5 bases; junction bases outside the gene matches: 9. Here the CDR3 reads CASSLVGSGIPETQYF. CDR3 coding DNA: TGTGCCAGCAGCTTAGTGGGTAGCGGGATCCCCGAGACCCAGTACTTC.

The chain carries TRBV5-1 and TRBJ2-1; 11 positions match TRBD2. Per the germline V gene, CDR1 is SGHRS and CDR2 is YFSETQ. The CDR3 is made up of 15 amino acids. V lost 4 bases and J lost 5; bases outside the gene matches: 5. Written as DNA, the CDR3 is TGCGCCAGCAGCCGAAGACTAGCGGGAAACAATGAGCAGTTCTTC. This codes for CASSRRLAGNNEQFF.

Of note for this clone: One end of the junction varies from germline; a read error may be responsible. This chain joins TRBV20-1 and TRBJ1-4; D unclear. CDR3 size: 11 residues. The germline V gene has CDR1 DFQATT and CDR2 SNEGSKA (reference sequence). CDR3: CSARVRDSGVF. CDR3 in DNA: TGCAGTGCTAGAGTACGGGATAGCGGGGTTTTT.

This clone came up once. The chain links TRBV19 to TRBJ2-3, with a possible D match to TRBD2 (6 bases). Germline V gene data show CDR1 as LNHDA and CDR2 as SQIVND (reference sequence). The germline V and J ends were trimmed by 5 bases and 1 base, with 13 bases remaining between them. The length of the CDR3 is 15 residues. CDR3 in amino acids: CASSAAGLRTDTQYF. The CDR3 nucleotides read TGTGCCAGTAGTGCCGCGGGACTTCGCACAGATACGCAGTATTTT.

The chain carries TRBV11-1 and TRBJ2-2; 11 nucleotides align to TRBD1. Germline V gene lookup returns CDR1 SGHAT and CDR2 FQDESV (reference sequence). The V segment lost 3 bases and the J segment 2 bases; nucleotides outside the gene matches: 2. This CDR3 is 16 amino acids long. The CDR3, as DNA: TGTGCCAGCAGCTTGAGGACAGGGGGCAACACCGGGGAGCTGTTTTTT. Translating gives CASSLRTGGNTGELFF.

V is TRBV5-6 and J is TRBJ1-6; a possible D gene is TRBD1 (6 bases). Looked up from germline, CDR1 is SGHDT and CDR2 is YYEEEE. The V and J ends lost 3 bases and 5 bases respectively, with 15 bases between them. The CDR3 is 16 residues long. CDR3 in DNA: TGTGCCAGCAGCTGGAGTTTGGGGGCAGATAATTCACCCCTCCACTTT. This codes for CASSWSLGADNSPLHF. Filled out from reference TRBV5-6 and TRBJ1-6, the complete variable domain reads DAGVTQSPTHLIKTRGQQVTLRCSPKSGHDTVSWYQQALGQGPQFIFQYYEEEERQRGNFPDRFSGHQFPNYSSELNVNALLLGDSALYLCASSWSLGADNSPLHFGNGTRLTVT.

The chain combines TRBV20-1 with TRBJ2-1; possibly TRBD2 for D (5 bases). Trimming shortened V by 7 bases and J by 12 bases, and 13 bases separated the two germline ends. The CDR3 has 10 residues. Looked up from germline, CDR1 is DFQATT and CDR2 is SNEGSKA (reference sequence). The CDR3 is CSGLREGQFF. The CDR3 DNA reads as TGCAGTGGCCTTCGCGAGGGGCAGTTCTTC.